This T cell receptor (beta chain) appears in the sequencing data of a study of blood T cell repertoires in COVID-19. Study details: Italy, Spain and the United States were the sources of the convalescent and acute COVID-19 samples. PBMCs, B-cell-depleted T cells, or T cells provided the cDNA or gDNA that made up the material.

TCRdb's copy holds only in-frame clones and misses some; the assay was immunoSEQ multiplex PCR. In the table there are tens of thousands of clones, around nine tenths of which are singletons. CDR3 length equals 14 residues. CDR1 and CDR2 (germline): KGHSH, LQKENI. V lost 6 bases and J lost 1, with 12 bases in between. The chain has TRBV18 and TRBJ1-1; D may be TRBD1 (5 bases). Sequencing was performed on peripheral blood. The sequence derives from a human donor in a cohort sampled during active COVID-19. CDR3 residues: CASSFRQSNTEAFF. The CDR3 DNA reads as TGTGCCAGCTCCTTTCGACAGTCGAACACTGAAGCTTTCTTT.